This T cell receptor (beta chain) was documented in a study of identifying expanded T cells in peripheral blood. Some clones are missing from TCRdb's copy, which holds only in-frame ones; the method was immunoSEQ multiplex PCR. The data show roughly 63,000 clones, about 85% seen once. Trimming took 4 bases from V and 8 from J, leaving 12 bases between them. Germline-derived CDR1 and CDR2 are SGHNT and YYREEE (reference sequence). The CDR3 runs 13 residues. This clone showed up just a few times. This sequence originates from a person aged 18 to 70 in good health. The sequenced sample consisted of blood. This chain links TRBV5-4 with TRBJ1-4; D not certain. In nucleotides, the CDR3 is TGTGCCAGCAGCATGGACGCGGACGAAAAACTGTTTTTT. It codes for CASSMDADEKLFF.